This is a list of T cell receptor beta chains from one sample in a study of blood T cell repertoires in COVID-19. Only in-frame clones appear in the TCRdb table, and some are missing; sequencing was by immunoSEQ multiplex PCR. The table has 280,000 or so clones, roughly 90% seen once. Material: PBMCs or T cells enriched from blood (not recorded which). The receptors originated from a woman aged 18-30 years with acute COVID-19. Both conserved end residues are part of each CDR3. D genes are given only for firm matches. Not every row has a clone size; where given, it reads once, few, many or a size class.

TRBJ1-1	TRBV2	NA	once	TGTGCCAGCAGTGTAGGCAGGGAAGGTGGCACTGAAGCTTTCTTT	CASSVGREGGTEAFF
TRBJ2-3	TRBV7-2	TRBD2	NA	TGTGCCAGCAGCTTAGGGACTAGCGGGAGGGAGCGGGGTACGCAGTATTTT	CASSLGTSGRERGTQYF
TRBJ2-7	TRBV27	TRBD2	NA	TGTGCCAGCAGTTCCCGGGTAGCGGGAAGGACACGAGACGAGCAGTACTTC	CASSSRVAGRTRDEQYF
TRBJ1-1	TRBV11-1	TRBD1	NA	TGTGCCAGCAGGGGACAGGGGGCATATACTGAAGCTTTCTTT	CASRGQGAYTEAFF
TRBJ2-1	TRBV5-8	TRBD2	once	TGTGCCAGCAGCATCCGGGGACTAGTCGTCAATGAGCAGTTCTTC	CASSIRGLVVNEQFF
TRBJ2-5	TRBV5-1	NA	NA	TGCGCCAGCACGCGAACGGGACAAAGCCAAGAGACCCAGTACTTC	CASTRTGQSQETQYF
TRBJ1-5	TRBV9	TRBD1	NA	TGTGCCAGCAGCGTAACGACAGGGTGGAATCAGCCCCAGCATTTT	CASSVTTGWNQPQHF
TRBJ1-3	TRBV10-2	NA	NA	TGCGCCAGCAAATCGACAGGTTTGTCTGGAAACACCATATATTTT	CASKSTGLSGNTIYF
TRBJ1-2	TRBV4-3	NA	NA	TGCGCCAGCAGCCAAGTGGAGGCAGTAGGCGGCTACACCTTC	CASSQVEAVGGYTF
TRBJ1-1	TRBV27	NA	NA	TGTGCCAGCGGAGGGAGGAGCACTGAAGCTTTCTTT	CASGGRSTEAFF
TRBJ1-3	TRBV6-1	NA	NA	TGTGCCAGCAGTGAATTAACAGGGAAAACGGCGAACACCATATATTTT	CASSELTGKTANTIYF
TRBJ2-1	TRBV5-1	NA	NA	TGCGCCAGCAGCCCGCGGGCTAGCGCCCCCAATGAGCAGTTCTTC	CASSPRASAPNEQFF
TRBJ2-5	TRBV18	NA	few	TGTGCCAGCTCCGCGACGGGGGAGACCCAGTACTTC	CASSATGETQYF
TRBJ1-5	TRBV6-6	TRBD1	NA	TGTGCCAGCACGGGGGACAGGGCCTTTGGCAATCAGCCCCAGCATTTT	CASTGDRAFGNQPQHF
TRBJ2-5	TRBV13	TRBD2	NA	TGTGCCAGCAGCACACGGACTAGCGACAACCAAGAGACCCAGTACTTC	CASSTRTSDNQETQYF
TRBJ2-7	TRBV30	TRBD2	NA	TGTGCCTGGAGTGTGGCGGGGGGGAGGGCCGTCAACGAGCAGTACTTC	CAWSVAGGRAVNEQYF
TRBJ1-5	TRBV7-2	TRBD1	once	TGTGCCAGCAGCTTAGCTGTCCGGGACAGGGAGCATTTT	CASSLAVRDREHF
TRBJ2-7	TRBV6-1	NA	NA	TGTGCCAGCAGTGAACTCTACGAGCAGTACTTC	CASSELYEQYF
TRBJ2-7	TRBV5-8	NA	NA	TGTGCCAGCAGCTTGGATGCTAGCGTTCCCTACGAGCAGTACTTC	CASSLDASVPYEQYF
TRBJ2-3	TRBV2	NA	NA	TGTGCCAGCATCGAGCTTCAGGCGCAAAGCACAGATACGCAGTATTTT	CASIELQAQSTDTQYF
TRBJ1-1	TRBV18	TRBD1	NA	TGTGCCAGCTCACCAATCGTTTTAACGCAGGGGGTCTCTGAAGCTTTCTTT	CASSPIVLTQGVSEAFF
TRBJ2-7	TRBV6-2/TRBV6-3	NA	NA	TGTGCCAGCAGTGTATCCCCATGGAGGACTACTCACTACGAGCAGTACTTC	CASSVSPWRTTHYEQYF
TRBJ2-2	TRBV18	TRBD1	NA	TGTGCCAGCTCACCACTGGGACAGGGAAACACCGGGGAGCTGTTTTTT	CASSPLGQGNTGELFF
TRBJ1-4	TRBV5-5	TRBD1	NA	TGTGCCAGCAGCTTTAACCGGGACAGGGGGAACCCTAATGAAAAACTGTTTTTT	CASSFNRDRGNPNEKLFF
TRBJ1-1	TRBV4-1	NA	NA	TGCGCCAGCAGCCGCCCCCGGGGGAATGTGGACACTGAAGCTTTCTTT	CASSRPRGNVDTEAFF
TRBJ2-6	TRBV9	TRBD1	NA	TGTGCCAGCAGCGGCAGACAGGGTGGGGCCAACGTCCTGACTTTC	CASSGRQGGANVLTF
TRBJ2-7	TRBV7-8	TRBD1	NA	TGTGCCAGCAGCTTAGGGCCGGGGACAGGTGGCCACGAGCAGTACTTC	CASSLGPGTGGHEQYF
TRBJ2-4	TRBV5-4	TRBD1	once	TGTGCCAGCAGTAGGGAACAGGGGGCGCGGTCGGACATTCAGTACTTC	CASSREQGARSDIQYF
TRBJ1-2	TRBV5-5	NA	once	TGTGCCAGCAGCTCAACAGCACGCTACACCTTC	CASSSTARYTF
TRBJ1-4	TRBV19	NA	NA	TGTGCCAGTAGTATCCGGGACAAAAATGAAAAACTGTTTTTT	CASSIRDKNEKLFF
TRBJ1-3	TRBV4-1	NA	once	TGCGCCAGCAGCCAAACGGGATTCTCTGGAAACACCATATATTTT	CASSQTGFSGNTIYF